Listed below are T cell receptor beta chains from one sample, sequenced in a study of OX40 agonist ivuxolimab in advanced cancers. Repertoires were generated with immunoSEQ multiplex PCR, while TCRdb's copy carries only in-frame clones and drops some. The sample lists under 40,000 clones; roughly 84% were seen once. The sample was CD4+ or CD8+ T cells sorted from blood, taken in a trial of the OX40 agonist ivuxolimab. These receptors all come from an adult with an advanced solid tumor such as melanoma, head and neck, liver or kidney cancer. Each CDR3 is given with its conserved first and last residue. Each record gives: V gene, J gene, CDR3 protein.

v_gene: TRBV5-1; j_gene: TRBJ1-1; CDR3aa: CASRESFGETEAFF
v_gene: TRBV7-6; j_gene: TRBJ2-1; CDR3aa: CASSLESTSGSSYNEQFF
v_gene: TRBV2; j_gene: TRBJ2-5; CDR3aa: CATNNRGGKTQYF
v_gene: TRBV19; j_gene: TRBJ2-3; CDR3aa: CASSTGQVGTDTQYF
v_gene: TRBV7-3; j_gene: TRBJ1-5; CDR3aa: CASSLEANQPQHF
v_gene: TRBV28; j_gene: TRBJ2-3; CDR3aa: CASSPPGLAGRSNTQYF
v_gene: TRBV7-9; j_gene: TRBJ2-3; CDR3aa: CASSNTDTQYF
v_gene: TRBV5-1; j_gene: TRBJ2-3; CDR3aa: CASSFRDSSTDTQYF
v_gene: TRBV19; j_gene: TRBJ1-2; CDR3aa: CASSPRENANYGYTF
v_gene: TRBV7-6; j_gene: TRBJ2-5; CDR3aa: CASSLDGLAGRVGTQYF
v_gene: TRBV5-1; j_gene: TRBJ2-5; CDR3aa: CASSLGGAGGETQYF
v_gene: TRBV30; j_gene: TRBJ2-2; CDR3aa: CAWKELGQNTGELFF
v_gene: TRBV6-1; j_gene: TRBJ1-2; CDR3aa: CASRPGQGAYGYTF
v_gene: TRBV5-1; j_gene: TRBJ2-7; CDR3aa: CASSLEGLNSYEQYF
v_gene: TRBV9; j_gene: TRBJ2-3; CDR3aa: CASSAGVVDTQYF
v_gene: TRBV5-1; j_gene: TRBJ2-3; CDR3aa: CASSLVQGGVKQYF
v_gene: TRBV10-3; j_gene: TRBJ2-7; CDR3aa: CAISARQIGDEQYF
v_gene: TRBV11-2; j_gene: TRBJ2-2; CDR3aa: CASSLGRGRGTGELFF
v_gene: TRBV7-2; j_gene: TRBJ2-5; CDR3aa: CASSPTRDRVETQYF
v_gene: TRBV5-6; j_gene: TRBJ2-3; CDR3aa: CASSFIRGTDTQYF
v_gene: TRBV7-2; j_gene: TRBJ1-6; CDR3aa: CASSYQGVRSPLHF
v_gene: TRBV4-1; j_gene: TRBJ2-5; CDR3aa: CASSLGEWAGETQYF
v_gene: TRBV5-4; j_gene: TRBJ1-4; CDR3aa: CASSLAGGASTNEKLFF
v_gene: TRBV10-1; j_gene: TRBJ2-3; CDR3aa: CASSDIGSLWTDTQYF
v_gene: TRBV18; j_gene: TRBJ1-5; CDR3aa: CASSPPQGARNQPQHF
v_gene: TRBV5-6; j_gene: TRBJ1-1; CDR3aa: CASSFFKFRAVNTEAFF
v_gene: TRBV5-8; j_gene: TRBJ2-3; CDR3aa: CASRSLAGGPRDTQYF
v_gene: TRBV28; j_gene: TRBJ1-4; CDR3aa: CASRSSAVGAEKLFF
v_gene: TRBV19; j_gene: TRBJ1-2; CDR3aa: CASILRSGEGGYTF
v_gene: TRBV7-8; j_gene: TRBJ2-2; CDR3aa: CASSRTSASTGELFF
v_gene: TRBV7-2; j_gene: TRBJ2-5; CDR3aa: CASSSIAGVETQYF
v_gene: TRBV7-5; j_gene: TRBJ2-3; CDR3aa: CARSLAPETSTDTQYF
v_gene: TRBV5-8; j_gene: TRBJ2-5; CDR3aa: CASSLGFVGGQETQYF
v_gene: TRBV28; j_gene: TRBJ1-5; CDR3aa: CASSSTDQPQHF
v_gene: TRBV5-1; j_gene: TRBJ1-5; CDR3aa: CASSLGLDQPQHF
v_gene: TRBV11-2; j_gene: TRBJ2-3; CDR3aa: CASSLDYRRSTADTQYF
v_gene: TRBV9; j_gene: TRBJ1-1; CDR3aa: CASSVEMNTEAFF
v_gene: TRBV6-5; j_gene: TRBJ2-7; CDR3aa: CASSLTGAFSGEQYF
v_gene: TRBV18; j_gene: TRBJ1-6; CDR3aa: CASSPSGADNSPLHF